The 32 T cell receptor beta chains below all came from one sample that was sequenced in a study of regulatory T cells in long-lasting Graves disease. As to time point: newly diagnosed GD, antithyroid drugs for less than 3 months. There was RNA extracted from PBMCs, and the TCR library was made from it. The authors built TCR beta libraries using iRepertoire HTBI primers and Arm-PCR of CDR3 regions. MiXCR, applied by TCRdb to the multiplex PCR reads, yields one record per CDR3 protein. The table lists hundreds of thousands of distinct CDR3 sequences, roughly 15% of them singletons. Another study also made use of these data, one on T cells in Graves' hyperthyroidism and ophthalmopathy.

The source material was peripheral blood mononuclear cells (PBMCs), sampled at new diagnosis, from a patient treated with antithyroid drugs. The receptors originated from a woman aged 40-65 years with Graves disease.

V gene TRBV19 combines with J gene TRBJ1-2; D remains unclear. The CDR3 is 14 amino acids. Trimming took off 0 bases at V and 8 bases at J, with 13 bases between the two ends. Germline V gene lookup returns CDR1 LNHDA and CDR2 SQIVND (reference sequence). The DNA for the CDR3 is TGTGCCAGTAGTATAGATGCCTCCCAGTCGGGCTACACCTTC. Protein: CASSIDASQSGYTF. Complete variable domain (other parts from reference TRBV19 and TRBJ1-2): DGGITQSPKYLFRKEGQNVTLSCEQNLNHDAMYWYRQDPGQGLRLIYYSQIVNDFQKGDIAEGYSVSREKKESFPLTVTSAQKNPTAFYLCASSIDASQSGYTFGSGTRLTVV.

This clonotype was detected many times. The genes are TRBV29-1 and TRBJ1-1, with D hard to call. Germline-derived CDR1 and CDR2 are SQVTM and ANQGSEA. The CDR3 loop spans 13 amino acids. V was cut by 7 bases and J by 2 bases, with 14 bases left in between. The CDR3 region has the DNA TGCAGCGGCGCCTCAACCTTAAACACTGAAGCTTTCTTT. Protein: CSGASTLNTEAFF.

At least ten counts were recorded for this clonotype. This rearrangement joins TRBV27 to TRBJ1-1, with D possibly being TRBD1 (5 bases). This CDR3 is built from 14 residues. Trimming took off 7 bases at V and 2 bases at J, with 14 bases between the two ends. Germline lookup yields CDR1 MNHEY and CDR2 SMNVEV (reference sequence). The CDR3 reads CASIPTALNTEAFF. Written as DNA, the CDR3 is TGTGCCAGCATCCCGACAGCGCTAAACACTGAAGCTTTCTTT.

In its sample, this clonotype was seen a few times. The J gene is TRBJ1-5, the V gene TRBV4-2; D is undetermined. There are 14 residues in the CDR3. Trimming took off 0 bases at V and 6 bases at J, with 9 bases between the two ends. CDR1 is LGHNA and CDR2 is YNFKEQ in the germline V gene. CDR3 DNA sequence: TGTGCCAGCAGCCAAGAAGAAGGGTCTCAGCCCCAGCATTTT. Its protein product is CASSQEEGSQPQHF.

This clonotype has only a few counts. This chain links TRBV20-1 with TRBJ2-5; D not certain. There are 12 residues in the CDR3. Trimming took 3 bases from V and 0 from J, leaving 5 bases between them. CDR1 is DFQATT and CDR2 is SNEGSKA in the germline V gene (reference sequence). The CDR3 nucleotides read TGCAGTGCTAGGTTAGACCAAGAGACCCAGTACTTC. This sequence encodes CSARLDQETQYF.

The chain uses TRBV9 and TRBJ1-1, with 7 positions matching TRBD1. The ends lost 4 bases at V and 1 base at J; junction bases unmatched: 7. The CDR3 is 15 residues long. Germline V CDR1 and CDR2: SGDLS, YYNGEE. CDR3 region: CASSPREGANTEAFF. Written as DNA, the CDR3 is TGTGCCAGCAGCCCCAGGGAGGGGGCGAACACTGAAGCTTTCTTT.

This clonotype was recorded at least ten times. The rearrangement uses TRBV12-3 or TRBV12-4 and TRBJ2-1; TRBD2 aligns across 8 bases. V was clipped by 5 bases and J by 9 bases; unmatched bases: 9. This CDR3 comprises 14 residues. The CDR3 sequence is CASSQGGTSSEQFF. The CDR3, as DNA: TGTGCCAGCAGTCAAGGTGGGACTAGTAGTGAGCAGTTCTTC.

This clonotype was detected ten times or more. Compared with germline, one end of the junction differs, possibly owing to a read error. The rearrangement uses TRBV5-1 and TRBJ2-7, with TRBD2 as a possible D gene (7 bases). The CDR3 is made up of 14 amino acids. CDR1 and CDR2 (germline): SGHRS, YFSETQ. CDR3 bases: TGTGCCAGCAGCTTGGGGGGGGCCGGGGACGAGCAGTACTTC. Amino acids: CASSLGGAGDEQYF.

The sample holds many counts of this clonotype. This rearrangement joins TRBV10-2 to TRBJ2-2; D not certain. Trimming took off 4 bases at V and 0 bases at J, with 15 bases between the two ends. The CDR3 is 17 residues long. CDR1 and CDR2 (germline): WSHSY, SAAADI. CDR3 region: CASSGRWSRTNTGELFF. In DNA, the CDR3 is TGCGCCAGCAGTGGCCGGTGGTCTCGTACGAACACCGGGGAGCTGTTTTTT.

Remarks on this clonotype: This clone may be a read error of a much larger clone one base away. The chain recombines TRBV12-3 or TRBV12-4 with TRBJ1-1, with D possibly being TRBD1 (6 bases). The CDR3 covers 13 residues. DNA for the CDR3: TGTGCCAGCAGTCCAGGGGCCGCTACTGAAGCTTCCTTT. This translates into CASSPGAATEASF.

The chain joins TRBV7-9 to TRBJ2-2; unclear D gene. Looked up from germline, CDR1 is SEHNR and CDR2 is FQNEAQ (reference sequence). The CDR3 spans 14 residues. The ends were cut back, 5 bases at V and 4 bases at J, with 11 bases in the middle. The DNA of the CDR3 is TGTGCCAGCAGCGTAGGTTGGTCCACCGGGGAGCTGTTTTTT. Protein: CASSVGWSTGELFF.

Ten or more counts support this clonotype. Written as DNA, the CDR3 is TGCAGTGCACGCGACAGGGGGTACTACACCATATATTTT. Translation gives CSARDRGYYTIYF. This sequence joins TRBV20-1 and TRBJ1-3, with TRBD1 identical over 9 bases. Germline trimming cut 6 bases from V and 8 bases from J; bases unmatched to any gene: 8. The CDR3 length is 13 residues. Germline CDR1 reads DFQATT; CDR2 reads SNEGSKA (reference sequence).

This clonotype has just a few counts. V is TRBV10-3 and J is TRBJ1-5; 9 bases align to TRBD1. V shed 5 bases and J 10 bases; nucleotides not matched to a gene: 6. The germline V gene has CDR1 ENHRY and CDR2 SYGVKD. The CDR3 has 13 residues. CDR3 DNA sequence: TGTGCCATCAGTCCGGGACAGGGAAGTCCCCAGCATTTT. Its protein is CAISPGQGSPQHF.

Ten or more counts support this clonotype. V gene TRBV6-5 combines with J gene TRBJ2-4; no clear D. There are 20 residues in the CDR3. V shed 0 bases and J shed 0 bases, with 21 bases lying between them. Germline V gives CDR1 MNHEY, CDR2 SVGAGI. This chain's CDR3 is CASSYSSWTAGQLAKNIQYF. The CDR3 DNA reads TGTGCCAGCAGTTACTCGTCTTGGACGGCCGGGCAACTAGCCAAAAACATTCAGTACTTC.

A single count supports this clonotype. The chain couples TRBV29-1 to TRBJ2-1; 13 bases map to TRBD2. The CDR3 is 14 amino acids. The J segment lost 9 bases and the V segment lost 6 bases, leaving 8 bases of the junction unmatched. Germline-derived CDR1 and CDR2 are SQVTM and ANQGSEA. DNA for the CDR3: TGCAGCGTCCCCACTAGCGGGGGGGGGGGTGAGCAGTTCTTC. This gives the protein CSVPTSGGGGEQFF.

This clonotype was detected ten times or more. V is TRBV5-6 and J is TRBJ2-3; weak D call: TRBD2 (6 bases). Between the trimmed V and J ends, which lost 1 base and 1 base, there was a span of 16 bases. This CDR3 is 17 amino acids long. Germline-derived CDR1 and CDR2 are SGHDT and YYEEEE. This chain's CDR3 is CASSLWEDYLRTDTQYF. The CDR3 DNA reads TGTGCCAGCAGCTTGTGGGAGGACTATCTCCGCACAGATACGCAGTATTTT.

This clonotype appeared many times. The CDR3 DNA sequence: TGTGCCAGCAGCTTGAATCTGGGGGGCCCAGATACGCAGTATTTT. Residues: CASSLNLGGPDTQYF. The chain is built from TRBV5-6 and TRBJ2-3; D is perhaps TRBD1 or TRBD2 (6 bases each). This CDR3 spans 15 amino acids. Deletions cut 1 base from V and 4 bases from J, with 13 bases between. Germline CDR1 SGHDT, CDR2 YYEEEE.

V is TRBV5-1 and J is TRBJ1-3, with no clear D. CDR1 and CDR2 (germline): SGHRS, YFSETQ. The V end was cut by 4 bases, the J end by 0 bases, with 8 bases between. This CDR3 is 14 amino acids long. The CDR3 DNA reads as TGCGCCAGCAGCATGGAAAACTCTGGAAACACCATATATTTT. It specifies CASSMENSGNTIYF. Full variable domain (outside the CDR3, taken from reference TRBV5-1 and TRBJ1-3): KAGVTQTPRYLIKTRGQQVTLSCSPISGHRSVSWYQQTPGQGLQFLFEYFSETQRNKGNFPGRFSGRQFSNSRSEMNVSTLELGDSALYLCASSMENSGNTIYFGEGSWLTVV.

This clonotype was observed at least ten times. The chain couples TRBV28 to TRBJ2-5; D ambiguous. Trimming stripped 4 bases from V and 5 bases from J, with 17 bases between. This CDR3 region has 15 residues. Germline V lookup: CDR1 MDHEN, CDR2 SYDVKM. CDR3 coding DNA: TGTGCCAGCAGTTCGCACAATCTGGTTGGGGAGACCCAGTACTTC. It yields the protein CASSSHNLVGETQYF.

This clonotype was seen a handful of times. The J gene is TRBJ1-2, the V gene TRBV18; D is uncertain. CDR1 and CDR2 from the germline V gene are KGHSH and LQKENI. The V gene lost 8 bases and the J gene lost 3 bases, with 16 bases spanning the gap. There are 14 residues in the CDR3. Here the CDR3 reads CASQKNGDYYGYTF. The DNA for the CDR3 is TGTGCCAGCCAAAAAAACGGGGATTACTATGGCTACACCTTC.

This chain uses TRBV14 with TRBJ1-4; TRBD1 agrees at 7 bases. The CDR3 contains 15 residues. Germline CDR1 reads SGHDN; CDR2 reads FVKESK. V dropped 4 bases and J dropped 6; count of bases not matched to a gene: 8. This CDR3 is CASSPTGTEDEKLFF. The CDR3 coding sequence is TGTGCCAGCAGCCCGACCGGGACAGAGGATGAAAAACTGTTTTTT.

In its sample, this clonotype was seen a few times. The genes are TRBV19 and TRBJ2-3; D is perhaps TRBD1 (6 bases). V dropped 3 bases and J dropped 0 bases, with 13 bases sitting between them. In germline, CDR1 is LNHDA, CDR2 SQIVND (reference sequence). This CDR3 region has 16 residues. CDR3 sequence: CASSMKQGQSTDTQYF. Here the CDR3 DNA reads TGTGCCAGTAGTATGAAACAGGGTCAGAGCACAGATACGCAGTATTTT.

This clonotype was counted only a few times. V is TRBV4-1 and J is TRBJ1-5; 7 bases fit TRBD1. Trimming removed 5 bases from V and 0 bases from J; junction bases left unmatched: 7. CDR1 and CDR2 from the germline V gene are MGHRA and YSYEKL. The CDR3 has 16 amino acids. The CDR3 DNA is TGCGCCAGCAGCTCTTCAGGGGGGTATAGCAATCAGCCCCAGCATTTT. Translating it yields CASSSSGGYSNQPQHF.

The rearrangement joins TRBV7-9 to TRBJ2-7, with a possible D match to TRBD1 (6 bases). V lost 5 bases to trimming and J lost 6 bases, with 14 bases between them. CDR3 length: 13 amino acids. Germline lookup yields CDR1 SEHNR and CDR2 FQNEAQ (reference sequence). This CDR3 is CASSPTGIGEQYF. CDR3 DNA: TGTGCCAGCAGCCCAACAGGGATCGGCGAGCAGTACTTC.

The genes are TRBV2 and TRBJ2-7; D gene uncertain. CDR1 is SNHLY, CDR2 FYNNEI, per germline. CDR3 length: 13 residues. V dropped 4 bases and J dropped 3 bases, with 10 bases sitting between them. CDR3 sequence: CASSVSRNYEQYF. The CDR3 DNA reads as TGTGCCAGCAGTGTGTCCAGGAACTACGAGCAGTACTTC.

This clonotype was recorded at least ten times. The rearrangement uses TRBV11-3 and TRBJ2-3; D remains ambiguous. The CDR3 consists of 14 residues. Trimming left V 5 bases short and J 0 bases short, with 9 bases between. Germline V gives CDR1 SGHNT, CDR2 YENEEA. This CDR3 is CASSPSRSTDTQYF. As DNA, the CDR3 is TGTGCCAGCAGCCCCTCAAGGAGCACAGATACGCAGTATTTT.

In the case of this clonotype: With only one base between it and a far larger clone, this is likely a read error. This chain links TRBV5-5 with TRBJ2-7; D is unclear. Trimming shortened V by 2 bases and J by 9 bases, and 15 bases separated the two germline ends. Germline V gene sequence: CDR1 SGHKS, CDR2 YYEKEE (reference sequence). The CDR3 totals 13 residues. CDR3 in DNA: TGTGCCAGCAGCTTAGACCTCTCGGGCGGGCAGTACTTC. It codes for CASSLDLSGGQYF. Using reference TRBV5-5 and TRBJ2-7 for the parts outside the CDR3, the full variable domain is DAGVTQSPTHLIKTRGQQVTLRCSPISGHKSVSWYQQVLGQGPQFIFQYYEKEERGRGNFPDRFSARQFPNYSSELNVNALLLGDSALYLCASSLDLSGGQYFGPGTRLTVT.

A single count supports this clonotype. It may be a read error: a sequence one base away is much more abundant. This CDR3 reads CASSQLAGGFHSEQFF. The CDR3 nucleotides read TGTGCCAGCAGCCAGCTAGCGGGGGGCTTCCACAGTGAGCAGTTCTTC. The rearrangement uses TRBV3-1 and TRBJ2-1; 11 positions agree with TRBD2. The CDR3 spans 16 residues. V lost 3 bases and J lost 9; bases outside the gene matches: 10. Germline V gene sequence: CDR1 LGHDT, CDR2 YNNKEL (reference sequence).

At least ten counts were recorded for this clonotype. The chain combines TRBV2 with TRBJ1-6; D is possibly TRBD1 (5 bases). The CDR3 totals 14 residues. The germline CDR1 and CDR2 sequences are SNHLY and FYNNEI. V lost 2 bases to trimming and J lost 11 bases, with 13 bases between them. The CDR3 region is CASSEWDPGAPLHF. CDR3 bases: TGTGCCAGCAGTGAATGGGACCCCGGGGCACCCCTCCACTTT.

This clonotype came up many times. The genes are TRBV3-1 and TRBJ2-7; D is unclear. The germline V gene has CDR1 LGHDT and CDR2 YNNKEL (reference sequence). There are 14 residues in the CDR3. V was shortened by 1 base and J by 2 bases, with 9 bases between the two germline ends. CDR3 bases: TGTGCCAGCAGCCAAGCCCCAGGCCCCTACGAGCAGTACTTC. It translates to CASSQAPGPYEQYF.

Many counts were recorded for this clonotype. The rearrangement links TRBV20-1 to TRBJ2-1, with 10 bases that match TRBD2. CDR3 length: 16 residues. V trimming: 6 bases; J trimming: 0 bases; junction bases outside the gene matches: 8. The germline CDR1 and CDR2 sequences are DFQATT and SNEGSKA (reference sequence). This chain's CDR3 is CSATGLAISSYNEQFF. The CDR3 DNA is TGCAGTGCGACGGGACTAGCGATAAGCTCCTACAATGAGCAGTTCTTC.

This clonotype was seen only a few times. The chain is built from TRBV19 and TRBJ1-5, with D unclear. Trimming removed 3 bases from V and 7 bases from J, with 13 bases in between. The CDR3 contains 14 residues. Germline V gives CDR1 LNHDA, CDR2 SQIVND (reference sequence). In DNA, the CDR3 is TGTGCCAGTAGTATGGGGTCACAGCACCAGCCCCAGCATTTT. Amino acids: CASSMGSQHQPQHF.